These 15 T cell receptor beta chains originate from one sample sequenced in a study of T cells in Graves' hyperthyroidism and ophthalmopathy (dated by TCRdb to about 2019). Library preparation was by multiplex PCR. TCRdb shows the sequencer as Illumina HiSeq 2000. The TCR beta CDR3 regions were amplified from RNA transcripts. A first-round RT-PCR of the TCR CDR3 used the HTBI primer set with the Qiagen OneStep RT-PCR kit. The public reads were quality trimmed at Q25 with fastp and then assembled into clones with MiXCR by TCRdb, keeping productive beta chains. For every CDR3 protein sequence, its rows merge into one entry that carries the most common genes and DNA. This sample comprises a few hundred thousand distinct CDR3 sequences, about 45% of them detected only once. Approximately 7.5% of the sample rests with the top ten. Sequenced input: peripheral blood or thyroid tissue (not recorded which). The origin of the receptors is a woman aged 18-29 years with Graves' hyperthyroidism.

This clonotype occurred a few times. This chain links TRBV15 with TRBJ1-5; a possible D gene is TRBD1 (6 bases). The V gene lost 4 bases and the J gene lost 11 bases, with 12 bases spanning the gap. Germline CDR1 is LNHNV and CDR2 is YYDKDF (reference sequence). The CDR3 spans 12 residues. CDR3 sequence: CATSNREETQHF. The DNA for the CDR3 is TGTGCCACCAGCAACAGGGAAGAGACCCAGCATTTT.

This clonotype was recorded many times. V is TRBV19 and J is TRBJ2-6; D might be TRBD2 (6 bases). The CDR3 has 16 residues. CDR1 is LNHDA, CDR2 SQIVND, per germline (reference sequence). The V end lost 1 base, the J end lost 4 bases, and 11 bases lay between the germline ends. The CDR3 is CASSIVGGSGANVLTF. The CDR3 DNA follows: TGTGCCAGTAGTATAGTTGGGGGGTCCGGGGCCAACGTCCTGACTTTC.

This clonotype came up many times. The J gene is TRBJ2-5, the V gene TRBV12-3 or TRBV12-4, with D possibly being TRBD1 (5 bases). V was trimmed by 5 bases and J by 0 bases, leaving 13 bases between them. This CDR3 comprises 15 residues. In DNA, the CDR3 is TGTGCCAGCAGTCTAAGGGGTTTGGACCAAGAGACCCAGTACTTC. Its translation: CASSLRGLDQETQYF.

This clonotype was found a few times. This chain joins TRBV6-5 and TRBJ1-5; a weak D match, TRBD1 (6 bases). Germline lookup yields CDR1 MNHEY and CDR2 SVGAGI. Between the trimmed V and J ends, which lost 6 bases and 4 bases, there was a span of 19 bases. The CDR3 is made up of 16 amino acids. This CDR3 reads CASRPAWGGSNQPQHF. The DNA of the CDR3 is TGTGCCAGCAGACCCGCGTGGGGGGGCAGTAATCAGCCCCAGCATTTT.

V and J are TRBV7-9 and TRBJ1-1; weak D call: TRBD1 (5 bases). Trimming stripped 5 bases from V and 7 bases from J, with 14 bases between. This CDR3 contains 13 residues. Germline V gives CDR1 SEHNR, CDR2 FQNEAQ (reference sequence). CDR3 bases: TGTGCCAGCAGCCACACGGGGGGGGGTGAAGCTTTCTTT. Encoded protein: CASSHTGGGEAFF.

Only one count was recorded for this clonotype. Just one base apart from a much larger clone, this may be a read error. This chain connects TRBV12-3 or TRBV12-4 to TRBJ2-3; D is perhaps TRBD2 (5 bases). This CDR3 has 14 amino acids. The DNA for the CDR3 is TGTGCCAGCAGCCCGGGATTTAGCACAGATACGCGGTATTTT. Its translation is CASSPGFSTDTRYF.

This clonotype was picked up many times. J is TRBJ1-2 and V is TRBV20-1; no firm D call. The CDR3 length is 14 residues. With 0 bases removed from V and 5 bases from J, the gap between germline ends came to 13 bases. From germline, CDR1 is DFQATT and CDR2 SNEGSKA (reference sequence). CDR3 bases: TGCAGTGCTAGAGATCGGGGTACAGCGTATGGCTACACCTTC. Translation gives CSARDRGTAYGYTF.

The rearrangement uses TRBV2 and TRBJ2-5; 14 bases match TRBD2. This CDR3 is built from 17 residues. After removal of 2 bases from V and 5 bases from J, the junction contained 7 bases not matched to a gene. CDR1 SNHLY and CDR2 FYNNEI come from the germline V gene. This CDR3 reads CASSEPTSGRARETQYF. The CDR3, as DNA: TGTGCCAGCAGTGAACCGACTAGCGGGAGGGCAAGGGAGACCCAGTACTTC.

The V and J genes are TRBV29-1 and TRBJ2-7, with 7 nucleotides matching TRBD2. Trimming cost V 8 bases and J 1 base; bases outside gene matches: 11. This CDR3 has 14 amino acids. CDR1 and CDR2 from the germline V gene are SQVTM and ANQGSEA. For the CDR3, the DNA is TGCAGCTTCAGCGACGGGGGAGGGTCCTACGAGCAGTACTTC. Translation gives CSFSDGGGSYEQYF.

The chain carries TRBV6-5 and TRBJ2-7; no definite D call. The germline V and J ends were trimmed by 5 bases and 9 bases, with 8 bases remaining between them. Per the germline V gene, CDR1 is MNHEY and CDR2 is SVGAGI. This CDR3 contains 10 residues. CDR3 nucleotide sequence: TGTGCCAGCAGTGGCAGATTGCAGTACTTC. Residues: CASSGRLQYF.

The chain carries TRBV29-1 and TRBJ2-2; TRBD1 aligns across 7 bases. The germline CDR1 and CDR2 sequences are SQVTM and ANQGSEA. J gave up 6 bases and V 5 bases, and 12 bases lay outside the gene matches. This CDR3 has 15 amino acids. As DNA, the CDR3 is TGCAGCGTTAGACAGGGAGATGGATTGGCCGGGGAGCTGTTTTTT. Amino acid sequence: CSVRQGDGLAGELFF.

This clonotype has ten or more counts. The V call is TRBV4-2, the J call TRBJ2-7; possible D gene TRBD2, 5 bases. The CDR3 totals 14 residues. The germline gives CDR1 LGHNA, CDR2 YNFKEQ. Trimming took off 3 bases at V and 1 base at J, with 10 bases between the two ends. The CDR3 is CASSQEERSYEQYF. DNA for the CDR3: TGTGCCAGCAGCCAGGAGGAGAGATCCTACGAGCAGTACTTC.

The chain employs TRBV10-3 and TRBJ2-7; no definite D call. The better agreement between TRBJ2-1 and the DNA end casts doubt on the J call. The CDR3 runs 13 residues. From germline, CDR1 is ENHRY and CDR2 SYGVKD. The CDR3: CAISPPIVREQFF. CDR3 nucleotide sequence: TGTGCCATCAGCCCGCCTATAGTCCGCGAGCAGTTCTTC.

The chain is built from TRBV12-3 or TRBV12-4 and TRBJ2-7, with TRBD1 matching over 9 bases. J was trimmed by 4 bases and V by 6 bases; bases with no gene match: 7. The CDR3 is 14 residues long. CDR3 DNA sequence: TGTGCCAGCAGCTTGGACAGGGGATGGTACGAGCAGTACTTC. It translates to CASSLDRGWYEQYF.

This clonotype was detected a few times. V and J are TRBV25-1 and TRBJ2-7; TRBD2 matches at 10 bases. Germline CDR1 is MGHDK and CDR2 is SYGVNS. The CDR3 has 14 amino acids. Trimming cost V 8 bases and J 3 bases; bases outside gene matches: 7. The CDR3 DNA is TGTGCCAGCTCAGGGACTAGCGTCGTCTACGAGCAGTACTTC. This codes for CASSGTSVVYEQYF.